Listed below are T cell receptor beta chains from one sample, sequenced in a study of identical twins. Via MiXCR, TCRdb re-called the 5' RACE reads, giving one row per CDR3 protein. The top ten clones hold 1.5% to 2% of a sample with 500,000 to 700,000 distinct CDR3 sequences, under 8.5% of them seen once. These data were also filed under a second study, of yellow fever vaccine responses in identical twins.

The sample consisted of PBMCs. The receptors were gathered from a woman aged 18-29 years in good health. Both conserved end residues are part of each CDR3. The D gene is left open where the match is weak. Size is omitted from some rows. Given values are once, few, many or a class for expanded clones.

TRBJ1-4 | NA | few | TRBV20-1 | CSAPRHGANEKLFF | TGCAGTGCTCCCAGACACGGAGCTAATGAAAAACTGTTTTTT
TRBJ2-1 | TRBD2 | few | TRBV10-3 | CAISRLAGINEQFF | TGTGCCATCAGCCGACTAGCGGGAATCAATGAGCAGTTCTTC
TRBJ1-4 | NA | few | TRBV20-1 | CSAQTGTTNEKLFF | TGCAGTGCTCAAACAGGGACAACTAATGAAAAACTGTTTTTT
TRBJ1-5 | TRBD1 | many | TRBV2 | CASSEGRQGANQPQHF | TGTGCCAGCAGTGAAGGCAGACAGGGGGCGAATCAGCCCCAGCATTTT
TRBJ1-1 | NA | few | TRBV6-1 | CASSPGGAGDPEAFF | TGTGCCAGCAGTCCCGGAGGGGCCGGGGACCCTGAAGCTTTCTTT
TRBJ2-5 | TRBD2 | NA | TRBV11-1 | CASRTSGRPQETQYF | TGTGCCAGCCGTACTAGCGGGAGACCCCAAGAGACCCAGTACTTC
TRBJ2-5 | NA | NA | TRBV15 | CATSSGGGGQTQYF | TGTGCCACCAGCAGTGGGGGGGGCGGACAGACCCAGTACTTC
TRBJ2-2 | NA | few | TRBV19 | CASSIAPQVTGELFF | TGTGCCAGTAGTATAGCTCCACAGGTCACCGGGGAGCTGTTTTTT
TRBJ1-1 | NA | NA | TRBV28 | CASSLTSRNTEAFF | TGTGCCAGCAGTTTGACGTCGAGGAACACTGAAGCTTTCTTT
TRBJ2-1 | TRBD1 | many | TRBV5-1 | CASSFGGQYNEQFF | TGCGCCAGCAGCTTTGGGGGACAGTACAATGAGCAGTTCTTC
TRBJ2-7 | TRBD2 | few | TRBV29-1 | CSVGGGESYEQYF | TGCAGCGTGGGTGGGGGGGAATCCTACGAGCAGTACTTC
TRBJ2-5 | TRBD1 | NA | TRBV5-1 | CASSSGTGSETQYF | TGCGCCAGCAGCTCAGGGACAGGGTCGGAGACCCAGTACTTC
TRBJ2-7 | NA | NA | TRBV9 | CASSVGLESYEQYF | TGTGCCAGCAGCGTAGGTCTGGAGAGTTACGAGCAGTACTTC
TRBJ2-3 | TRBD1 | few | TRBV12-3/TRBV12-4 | CASSSTGREGTQYF | TGTGCCAGCAGTTCGACAGGGAGAGAGGGTACGCAGTATTTT
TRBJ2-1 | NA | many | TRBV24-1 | CATSAGTGPGLYNEQFF | TGTGCCACCAGTGCTGGAACAGGGCCGGGATTATACAATGAGCAGTTCTTC
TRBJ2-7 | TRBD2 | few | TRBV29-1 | CSVAGTSGILYEQYF | TGCAGCGTTGCCGGGACTAGCGGGATACTCTACGAGCAGTACTTC
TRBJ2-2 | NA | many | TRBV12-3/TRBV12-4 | CASSLLGTGELFF | TGCGCCAGCAGCTTGTTGGGGACCGGGGAGCTGTTTTTT
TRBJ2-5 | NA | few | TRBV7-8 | CASSKTGLKETQYF | TGTGCCAGCAGCAAAACGGGCTTAAAAGAGACCCAGTACTTC
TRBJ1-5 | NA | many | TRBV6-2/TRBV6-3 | CASSSPGVSNQPQHF | TGTGCCAGCAGTTCCCCGGGCGTGAGCAATCAGCCCCAGCATTTT
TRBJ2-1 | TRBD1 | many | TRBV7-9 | CASSYPGQGMEQFF | TGTGCCAGCAGCTACCCGGGACAGGGAATGGAGCAGTTCTTC
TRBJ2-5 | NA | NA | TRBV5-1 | CANLRGRQETQYF | TGCGCCAACCTCCGGGGGAGACAAGAGACCCAGTACTTC
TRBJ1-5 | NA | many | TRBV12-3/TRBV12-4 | CASRPGTVNQPQHF | TGTGCCAGCAGACCCGGGACGGTCAATCAGCCCCAGCATTTT
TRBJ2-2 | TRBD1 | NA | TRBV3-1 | CTCSLSSGTGGQATGELFF | TGTACCTGCAGCTTATCCTCTGGGACAGGGGGACAGGCCACCGGGGAGCTGTTTTTT
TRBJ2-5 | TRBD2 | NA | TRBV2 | CASLIRTSGSETQYF | TGTGCCTCGCTAATACGGACTAGCGGGAGTGAGACCCAGTACTTC
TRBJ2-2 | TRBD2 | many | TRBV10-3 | CAISGGAFTGELFF | TGTGCCATCAGCGGGGGGGCGTTCACCGGGGAGCTGTTTTTT
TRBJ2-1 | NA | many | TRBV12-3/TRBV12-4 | CASNRGEVYNEQFF | TGTGCCAGCAATAGGGGGGAGGTATACAATGAGCAGTTCTTC
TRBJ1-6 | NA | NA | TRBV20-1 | CSARQGSGNSPLHF | TGCAGTGCTAGACAGGGGTCTGGCAATTCACCCCTCCACTTT